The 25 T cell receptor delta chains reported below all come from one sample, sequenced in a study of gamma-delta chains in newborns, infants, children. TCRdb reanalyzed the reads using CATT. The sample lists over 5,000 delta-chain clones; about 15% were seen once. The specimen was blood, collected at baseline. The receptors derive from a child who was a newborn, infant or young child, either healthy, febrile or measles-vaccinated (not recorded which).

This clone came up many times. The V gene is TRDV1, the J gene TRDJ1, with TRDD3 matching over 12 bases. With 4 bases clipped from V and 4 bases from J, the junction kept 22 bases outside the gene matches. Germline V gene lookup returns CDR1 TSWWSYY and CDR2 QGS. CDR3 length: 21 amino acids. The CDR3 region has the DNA TGTGCTCTTGGGGCTAGTTCCTACTCATTCTGGGGGATACGAATCGTCGATAAACTCATCTTT. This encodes CALGASSYSFWGIRIVDKLIF.

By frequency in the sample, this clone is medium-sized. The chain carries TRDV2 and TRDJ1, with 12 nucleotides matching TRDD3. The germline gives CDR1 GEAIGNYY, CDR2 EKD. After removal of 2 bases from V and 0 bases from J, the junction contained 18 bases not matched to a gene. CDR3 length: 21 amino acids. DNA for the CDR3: TGTGCCTGTGACAGCCTAACCGCACTGGGGGATACCTATACGGACACCGATAAACTCATCTTT. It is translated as CACDSLTALGDTYTDTDKLIF.

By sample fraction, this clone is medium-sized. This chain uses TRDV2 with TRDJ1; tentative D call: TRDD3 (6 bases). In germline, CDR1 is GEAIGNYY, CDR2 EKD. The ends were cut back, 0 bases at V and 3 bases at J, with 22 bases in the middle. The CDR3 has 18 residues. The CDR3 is CACDTVGGATRGPDKLIF. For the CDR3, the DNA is TGTGCCTGTGACACCGTTGGGGGGGCTACCCGCGGACCCGATAAACTCATCTTT.

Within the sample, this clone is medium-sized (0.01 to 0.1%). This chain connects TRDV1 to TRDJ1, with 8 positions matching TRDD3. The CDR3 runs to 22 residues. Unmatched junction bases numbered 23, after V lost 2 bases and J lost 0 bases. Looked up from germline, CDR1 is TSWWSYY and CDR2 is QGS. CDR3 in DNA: TGTGCTCTTGGGGAAAAGGTTACGCCTCCCCTACGGGGGGATATTTACACCGATAAACTCATCTTT. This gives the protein CALGEKVTPPLRGDIYTDKLIF.

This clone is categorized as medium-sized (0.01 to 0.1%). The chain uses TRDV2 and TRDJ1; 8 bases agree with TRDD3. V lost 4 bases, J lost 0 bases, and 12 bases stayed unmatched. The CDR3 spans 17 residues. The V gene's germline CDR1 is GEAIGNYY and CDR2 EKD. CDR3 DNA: TGTGCCTGTGAGAAACTGGGGGTCCCCTTCTACACCGATAAACTCATCTTT. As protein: CACEKLGVPFYTDKLIF.

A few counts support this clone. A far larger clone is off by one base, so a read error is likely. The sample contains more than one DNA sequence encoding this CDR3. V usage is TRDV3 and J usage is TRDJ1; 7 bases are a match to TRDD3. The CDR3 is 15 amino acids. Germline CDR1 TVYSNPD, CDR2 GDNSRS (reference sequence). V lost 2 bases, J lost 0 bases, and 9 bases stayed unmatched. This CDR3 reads CAFEGGIPHTDKLIF. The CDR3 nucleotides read TGTGCCTTTGAAGGGGGGATTCCCCACACCGATAAACTCATCTTT.

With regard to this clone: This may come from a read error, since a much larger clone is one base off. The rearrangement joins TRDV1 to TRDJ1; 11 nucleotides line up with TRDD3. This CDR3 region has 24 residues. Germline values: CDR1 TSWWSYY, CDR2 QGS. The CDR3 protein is CALGELVWSTSRYWGISHTDTLIF. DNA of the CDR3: TGTGCTCTTGGGGAATTGGTGTGGTCTACGTCGCGTTACTGGGGGATAAGCCACACCGATACACTCATCTTT.

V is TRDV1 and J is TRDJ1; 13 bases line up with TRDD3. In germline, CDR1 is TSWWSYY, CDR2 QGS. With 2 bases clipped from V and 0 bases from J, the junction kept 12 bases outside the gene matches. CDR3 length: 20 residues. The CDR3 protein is CALGETTAHWGIRYTDKLIF. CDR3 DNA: TGTGCTCTTGGGGAAACTACGGCTCACTGGGGGATACGGTACACCGATAAACTCATCTTT.

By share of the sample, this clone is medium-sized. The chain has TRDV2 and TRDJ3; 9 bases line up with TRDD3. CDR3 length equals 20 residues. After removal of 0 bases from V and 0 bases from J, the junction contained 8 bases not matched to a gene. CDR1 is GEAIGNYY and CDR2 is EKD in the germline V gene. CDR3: CACDTVLGDERSWDTRQMFF. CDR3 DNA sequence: TGTGCCTGTGACACCGTACTGGGGGACGAACGCTCCTGGGACACCCGACAGATGTTTTTC.

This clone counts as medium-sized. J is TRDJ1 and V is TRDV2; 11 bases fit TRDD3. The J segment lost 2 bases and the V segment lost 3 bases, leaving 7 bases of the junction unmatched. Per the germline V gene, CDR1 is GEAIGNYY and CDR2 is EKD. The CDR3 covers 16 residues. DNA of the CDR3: TGTGCCTGTGACGGGATGGGGGATACGAGGACCGATAAACTCATCTTT. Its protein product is CACDGMGDTRTDKLIF.

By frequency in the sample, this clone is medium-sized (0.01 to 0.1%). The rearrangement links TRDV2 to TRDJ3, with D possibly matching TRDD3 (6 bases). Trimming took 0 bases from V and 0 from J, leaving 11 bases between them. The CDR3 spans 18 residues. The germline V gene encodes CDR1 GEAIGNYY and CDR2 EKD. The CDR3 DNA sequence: TGTGCCTGTGACACCGTTGGGGATCTCTCCTGGGACACCCGACAGATGTTTTTC. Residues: CACDTVGDLSWDTRQMFF.

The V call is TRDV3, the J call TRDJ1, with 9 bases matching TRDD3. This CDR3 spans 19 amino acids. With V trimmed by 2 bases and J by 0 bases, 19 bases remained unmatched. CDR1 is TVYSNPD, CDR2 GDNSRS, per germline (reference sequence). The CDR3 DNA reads TGTGCCTTTTTTGGTGGCTACTGGGGGAGACACCCTTACACCGATAAACTCATCTTT. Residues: CAFFGGYWGRHPYTDKLIF. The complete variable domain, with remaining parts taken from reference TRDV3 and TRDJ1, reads CDKVTQSSPDQTVASGSEVVLLCTYDTVYSNPDLFWYRIRPDYSFQFVFYGDNSRSEGADFTQGRFSVKHILTQKAFHLVISPVRTEDSATYYCAFFGGYWGRHPYTDKLIFGKGTRVTVEP.

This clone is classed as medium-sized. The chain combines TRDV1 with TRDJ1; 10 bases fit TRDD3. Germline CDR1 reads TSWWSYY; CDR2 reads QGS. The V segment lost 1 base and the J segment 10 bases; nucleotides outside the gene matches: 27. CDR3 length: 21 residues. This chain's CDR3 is CALGERVSWLWGDTQWVGLIF. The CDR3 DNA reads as TGTGCTCTTGGGGAACGGGTATCCTGGCTATGGGGGGATACGCAATGGGTAGGACTCATCTTT.

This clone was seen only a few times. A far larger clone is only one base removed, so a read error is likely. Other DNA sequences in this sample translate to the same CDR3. The CDR3 DNA sequence: TGTGCCTTTAGCTGCCCCACCTACACCGATAAACTCATCTTT. Protein product: CAFSCPTYTDKLIF. The genes are TRDV3 and TRDJ1; D not certain. Germline V gene lookup returns CDR1 TVYSNPD and CDR2 GDNSRS (reference sequence). The CDR3 is 14 residues long. V lost 0 bases to trimming and J lost 0 bases, with 11 bases between them. The full variable domain, rest sourced from reference TRDV3 and TRDJ1, is CDKVTQSSPDQTVASGSEVVLLCTYDTVYSNPDLFWYRIRPDYSFQFVFYGDNSRSEGADFTQGRFSVKHILTQKAFHLVISPVRTEDSATYYCAFSCPTYTDKLIFGKGTRVTVEP.

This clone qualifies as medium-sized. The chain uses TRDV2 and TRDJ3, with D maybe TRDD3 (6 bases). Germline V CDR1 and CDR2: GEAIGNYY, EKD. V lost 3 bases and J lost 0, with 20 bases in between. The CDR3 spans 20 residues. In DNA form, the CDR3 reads TGTGCCTGTGACCCACCCGCCTGGGGAGATCGCTCCTGGGACACCCGACAGATGTTTTTC. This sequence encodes CACDPPAWGDRSWDTRQMFF.

The CDR3 is CALGEKEYWGIRPRPPRLYADKLIF. The CDR3 nucleotides read TGTGCTCTTGGGGAAAAGGAGTACTGGGGGATACGTCCCCGACCCCCGCGGCTGTACGCCGATAAACTCATCTTT. This chain links TRDV1 with TRDJ1, with 13 positions matching TRDD3. Losses at the gene ends were 2 bases for V and 3 bases for J; bases not matched to a gene: 30. The CDR3 has 25 amino acids. CDR1 is TSWWSYY, CDR2 QGS, per germline.

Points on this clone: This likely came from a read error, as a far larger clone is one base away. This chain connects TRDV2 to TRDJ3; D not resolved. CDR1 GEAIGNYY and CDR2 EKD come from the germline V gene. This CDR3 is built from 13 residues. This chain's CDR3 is CARDTWDTRQMFF. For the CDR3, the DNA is TGTGCCCGTGACACCTGGGACACCCGACAGATGTTTTTC.

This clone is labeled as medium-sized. The CDR3 DNA follows: TGTGCCTGTGACGCCCTTACAATTCACACCGATAAACTCATCTTT. Protein product: CACDALTIHTDKLIF. The chain joins TRDV2 to TRDJ1; D gene uncertain. The length of the CDR3 is 15 residues. Germline CDR1 is GEAIGNYY and CDR2 is EKD. The V gene lost 3 bases and the J gene lost 0 bases, with 13 bases spanning the gap.

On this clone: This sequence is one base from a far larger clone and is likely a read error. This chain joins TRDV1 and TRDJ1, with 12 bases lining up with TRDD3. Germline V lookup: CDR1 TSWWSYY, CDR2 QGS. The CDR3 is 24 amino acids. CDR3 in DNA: TGTGCTCTTGGGGAATGGCCTTCCTACGCGCATGCTGGGGGATACGCCGTGTACACCGATAAACTCACCTTT. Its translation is CALGEWPSYAHAGGYAVYTDKLTF.

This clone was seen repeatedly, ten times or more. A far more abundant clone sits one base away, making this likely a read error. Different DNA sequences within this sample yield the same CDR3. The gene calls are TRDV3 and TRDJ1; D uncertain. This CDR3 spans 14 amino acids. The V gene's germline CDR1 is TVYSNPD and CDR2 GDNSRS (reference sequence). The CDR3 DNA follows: TGTGCCTCCACGCGGGGTCTTACATACCATAAACTCATCTTC. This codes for CASTRGLTYHKLIF.

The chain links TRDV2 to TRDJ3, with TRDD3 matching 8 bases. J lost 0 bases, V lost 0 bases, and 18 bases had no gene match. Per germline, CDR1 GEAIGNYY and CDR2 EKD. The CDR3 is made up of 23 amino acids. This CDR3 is CACDTLRPTGGPRASWDTRQMFF. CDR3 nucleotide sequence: TGTGCCTGTGACACCCTCCGGCCTACTGGGGGCCCCAGGGCCTCCTGGGACACCCGACAGATGTTTTTC.

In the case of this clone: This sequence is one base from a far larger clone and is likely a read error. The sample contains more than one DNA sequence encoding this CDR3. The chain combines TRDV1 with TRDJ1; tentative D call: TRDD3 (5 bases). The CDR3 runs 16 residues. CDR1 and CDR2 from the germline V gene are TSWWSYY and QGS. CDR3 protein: CALGELSKLWTDKLIF. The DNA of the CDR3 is TGTGCCCTTGGGGAACTATCCAAGTTGTGGACCGATAAACTCATCTTT.

The CDR3 DNA reads TGTGCCTGTGACACCGTGGGTGGGGACCCTTTCACCGATAAACTCATCTTT. This encodes CACDTVGGDPFTDKLIF. V is TRDV2 and J is TRDJ1, with a possible D match to TRDD3 (5 bases). Trimming stripped 0 bases from V and 1 base from J, with 17 bases between. Germline CDR1 and CDR2: GEAIGNYY and EKD. This CDR3 is 17 amino acids long.

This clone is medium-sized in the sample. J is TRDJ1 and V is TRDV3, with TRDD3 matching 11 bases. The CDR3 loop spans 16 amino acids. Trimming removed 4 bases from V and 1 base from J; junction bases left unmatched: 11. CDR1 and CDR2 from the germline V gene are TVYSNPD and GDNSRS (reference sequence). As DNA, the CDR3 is TGTGCCTCCTCCGAATGGGGGATACGAGGCACCGATAAACTCATCTTT. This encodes CASSEWGIRGTDKLIF.

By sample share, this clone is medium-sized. This CDR3 is CACDTVTLTSVPKKLIF. The CDR3 nucleotides are TGTGCCTGTGACACCGTCACTTTGACATCTGTCCCCAAAAAACTCATCTTT. The chain has TRDV2 and TRDJ1; D call uncertain. Trimming removed 0 bases at V and 8 bases at J, with 24 bases between. Germline V lookup: CDR1 GEAIGNYY, CDR2 EKD. This CDR3 contains 17 residues.